This T cell receptor beta chain was sequenced during a study of early T cells in non-severe SARS-CoV-2 infection. Molecules of cDNA were individually given unique molecular identifiers that were attached to them. Via MiXCR, TCRdb re-called the 5' RACE reads, giving one row per CDR3 protein. This sample has about 99,000 distinct CDR3 sequences, with roughly 17% found just once. This CDR3 has 15 residues. Unmatched junction bases numbered 4, after V lost 3 bases and J lost 2 bases. CDR1 is SGHRS, CDR2 YFSETQ, per germline. Sequenced input: whole blood. The chain links TRBV5-1 to TRBJ2-3; 9 bases are shared with TRBD1. The sequence came from an adult who was a healthcare worker with PCR-confirmed SARS-CoV-2 infection or an uninfected control (not recorded which). DNA for the CDR3: TGCGCCAGCAGCTGGCGGGACAGGGTCACAGATACGCAGTATTTT. It codes for CASSWRDRVTDTQYF. Combining the CDR3 with reference TRBV5-1 and TRBJ2-3 gives the whole variable domain KAGVTQTPRYLIKTRGQQVTLSCSPISGHRSVSWYQQTPGQGLQFLFEYFSETQRNKGNFPGRFSGRQFSNSRSEMNVSTLELGDSALYLCASSWRDRVTDTQYFGPGTRLTVL.